The following is a T cell receptor (beta chain) sequence with its context. The antigen remains unidentified. The sample belongs to a study of cytomegalovirus exposure and HLA in healthy donors. Study as a whole: Drawn from HLA-typed donors, about 85 million unique TCRs were held in an early data release.

The PCR was carried out with 60 Vbeta primers and 13 Jbeta primers. The protocol was immunoSEQ multiplex PCR, while the TCRdb copy is restricted to in-frame clones and leaves out a portion. Of around 150,000 clones listed, roughly 80% are singletons. Overall study results and limits: Listed as cytomegalovirus-associated were 164 TCR beta chains. Highly shared sequence variants in one cluster were likely a sequencing artifact.

Germline V lookup: CDR1 SEHNR, CDR2 FQNEAQ (reference sequence). The CDR3 loop spans 15 amino acids. V lost 5 bases and J lost 6, with 16 bases in between. This sequence joins TRBV7-9 and TRBJ2-2; perhaps TRBD1 as D (7 bases). The sequenced sample consisted of PBMCs. The TCR sequence derives from a man aged 25 to 40 in good health and CMV-seropositive. The CDR3 coding sequence is TGTGCCAGCAGCAGGTCGGCAGGGGGGCCCGGGGAGCTGTTTTTT. Protein sequence: CASSRSAGGPGELFF.